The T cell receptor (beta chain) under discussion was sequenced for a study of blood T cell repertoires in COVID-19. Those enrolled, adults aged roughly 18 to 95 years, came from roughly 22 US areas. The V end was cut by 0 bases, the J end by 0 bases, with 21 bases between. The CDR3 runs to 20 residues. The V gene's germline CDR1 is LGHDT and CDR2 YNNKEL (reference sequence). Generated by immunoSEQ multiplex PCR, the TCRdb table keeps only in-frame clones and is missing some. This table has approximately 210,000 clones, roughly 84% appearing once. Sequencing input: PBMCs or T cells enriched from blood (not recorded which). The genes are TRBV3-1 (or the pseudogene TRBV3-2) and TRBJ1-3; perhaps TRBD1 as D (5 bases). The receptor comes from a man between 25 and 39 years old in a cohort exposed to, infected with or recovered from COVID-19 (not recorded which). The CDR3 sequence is CASSQEMWFRDLDSGNTIYF. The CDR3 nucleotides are TGTGCCAGCAGCCAAGAGATGTGGTTTAGGGACTTAGACTCTGGAAACACCATATATTTT.